The entry below gives a single T cell receptor beta chain sequence along with its context. Its specificity is not known. V trimming: 0 bases; J trimming: 10 bases; junction bases outside the gene matches: 8. The CDR3 loop spans 16 amino acids. Germline values: CDR1 SGHRS, CDR2 YFSETQ. Using roughly 200 ng DNA, 30,000 or so T cell genomes, the sorted-subset replicate PCRs were run. Measured with immunoSEQ multiplex PCR; TCRdb has only the in-frame clones, and not every one. Among under 1,100,000 clones listed, approximately 70% were seen once. These data are taken from a study of shared clonotypes between healthy human individuals. Study-level information: Donors had three CD4 naive, three CD4 memory, two CD8 naive and one CD8 memory plate apiece.

Study-level findings and limits: Rarefaction showed that sequencing of sorted subsets was incomplete (despite large depth). In several donors, around 5.5% of naive CD4 clonotypes appeared in common.

The clonotype was recovered from a man between 18 and 29 years old in good health. The chain combines TRBV5-1 with TRBJ2-1; TRBD2 matches 12 bases. The sample was memory CD4+ T cells sorted from blood. Stated subset: CD45RA-negative fraction. CDR3 protein: CASSLAPSGGAEEQFF. DNA of the CDR3: TGCGCCAGCAGCTTGGCCCCTAGCGGGGGGGCCGAAGAGCAGTTCTTC. Full variable domain (rest looked up from reference TRBV5-1 and TRBJ2-1): KAGVTQTPRYLIKTRGQQVTLSCSPISGHRSVSWYQQTPGQGLQFLFEYFSETQRNKGNFPGRFSGRQFSNSRSEMNVSTLELGDSALYLCASSLAPSGGAEEQFFGPGTRLTVL.